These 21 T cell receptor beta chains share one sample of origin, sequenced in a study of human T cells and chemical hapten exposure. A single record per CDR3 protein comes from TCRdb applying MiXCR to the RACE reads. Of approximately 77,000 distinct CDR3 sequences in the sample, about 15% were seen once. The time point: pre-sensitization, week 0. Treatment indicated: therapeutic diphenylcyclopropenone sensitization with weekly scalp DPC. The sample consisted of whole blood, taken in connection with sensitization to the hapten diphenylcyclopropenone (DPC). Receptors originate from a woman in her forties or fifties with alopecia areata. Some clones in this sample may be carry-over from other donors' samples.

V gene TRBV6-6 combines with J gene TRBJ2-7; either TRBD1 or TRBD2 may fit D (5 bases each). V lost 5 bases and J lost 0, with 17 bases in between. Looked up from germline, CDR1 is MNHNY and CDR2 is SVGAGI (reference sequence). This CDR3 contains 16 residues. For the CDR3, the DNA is TGTGCCAGCAGTGAGGCCGGGGCTGTGAGCTCCTACGAGCAGTACTTC. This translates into CASSEAGAVSSYEQYF.

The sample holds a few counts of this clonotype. The CDR3 nucleotides read TGTGCCAGCAGCTCCATAAGACTAGCGATTACCTACGAGCAGTACTTC. Amino acids: CASSSIRLAITYEQYF. This chain links TRBV11-2 with TRBJ2-7, with 8 positions matching TRBD2. The V gene end was trimmed by 4 bases and the J gene end by 2 bases; junction bases not matched to a gene: 10. This CDR3 spans 16 amino acids. Germline assignment: CDR1 SGHAT and CDR2 FQNNGV.

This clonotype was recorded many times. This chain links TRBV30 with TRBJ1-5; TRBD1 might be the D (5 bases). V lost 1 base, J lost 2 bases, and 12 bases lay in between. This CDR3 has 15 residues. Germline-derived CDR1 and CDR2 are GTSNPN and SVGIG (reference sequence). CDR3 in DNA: TGTGCCTGGAGTGCCAGGCTAGGGGGCAATCAGCCCCAGCATTTT. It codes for CAWSARLGGNQPQHF.

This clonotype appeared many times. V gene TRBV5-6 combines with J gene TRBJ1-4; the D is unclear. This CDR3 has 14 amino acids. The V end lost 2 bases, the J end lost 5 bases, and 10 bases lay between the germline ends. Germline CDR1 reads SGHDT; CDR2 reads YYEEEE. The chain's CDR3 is CASSFGSLNEKLFF. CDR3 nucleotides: TGTGCCAGCAGCTTTGGCAGCTTAAATGAAAAACTGTTTTTT. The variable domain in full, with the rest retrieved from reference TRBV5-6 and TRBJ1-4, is DAGVTQSPTHLIKTRGQQVTLRCSPKSGHDTVSWYQQALGQGPQFIFQYYEEEERQRGNFPDRFSGHQFPNYSSELNVNALLLGDSALYLCASSFGSLNEKLFFGSGTQLSVL.

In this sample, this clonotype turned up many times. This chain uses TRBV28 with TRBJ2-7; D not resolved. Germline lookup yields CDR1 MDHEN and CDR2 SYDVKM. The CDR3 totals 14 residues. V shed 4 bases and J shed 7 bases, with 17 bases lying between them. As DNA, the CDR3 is TGTGCCAGCAGTTCCCCCTCCATTGCGACTGAGCAGTACTTC. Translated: CASSSPSIATEQYF. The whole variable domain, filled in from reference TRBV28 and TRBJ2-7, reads DVKVTQSSRYLVKRTGEKVFLECVQDMDHENMFWYRQDPGLGLRLIYFSYDVKMKEKGDIPEGYSVSREKKERFSLILESASTNQTSMYLCASSSPSIATEQYFGPGTRLTVT.

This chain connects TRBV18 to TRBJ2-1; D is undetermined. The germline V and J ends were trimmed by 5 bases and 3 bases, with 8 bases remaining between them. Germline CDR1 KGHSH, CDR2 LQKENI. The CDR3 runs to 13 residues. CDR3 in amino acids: CASSSELYNEQFF. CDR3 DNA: TGTGCCAGCTCATCAGAACTCTACAATGAGCAGTTCTTC.

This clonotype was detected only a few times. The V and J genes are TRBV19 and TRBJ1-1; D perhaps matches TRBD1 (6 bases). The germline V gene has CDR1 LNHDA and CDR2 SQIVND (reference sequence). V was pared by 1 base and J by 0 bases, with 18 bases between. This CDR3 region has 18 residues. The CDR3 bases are TGTGCCAGTAGTATAGGAGGGGGGCGTATGAGGATGAACACTGAAGCTTTCTTT. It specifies CASSIGGGRMRMNTEAFF.

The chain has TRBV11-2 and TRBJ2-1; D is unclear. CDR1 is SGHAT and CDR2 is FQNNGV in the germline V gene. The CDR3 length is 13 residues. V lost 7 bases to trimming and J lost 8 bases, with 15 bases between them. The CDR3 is CASTVFLLDEQFF. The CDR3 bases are TGTGCCAGCACCGTTTTCTTACTGGATGAGCAGTTCTTC.

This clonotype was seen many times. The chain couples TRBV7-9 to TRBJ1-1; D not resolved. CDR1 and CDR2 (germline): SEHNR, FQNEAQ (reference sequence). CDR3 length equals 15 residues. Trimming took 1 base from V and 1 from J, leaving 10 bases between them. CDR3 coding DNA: TGTGCCAGCAGCTTAGAAGGTACGGGGAACACTGAAGCTTTCTTT. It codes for CASSLEGTGNTEAFF.

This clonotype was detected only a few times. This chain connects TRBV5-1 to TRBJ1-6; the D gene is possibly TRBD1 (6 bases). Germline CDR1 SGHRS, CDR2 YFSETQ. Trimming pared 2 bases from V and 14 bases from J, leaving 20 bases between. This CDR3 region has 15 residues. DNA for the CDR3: TGCGCCAGCAGCTTCAACACGGGGGGCTCAGAGTCCCTCCACTTT. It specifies CASSFNTGGSESLHF. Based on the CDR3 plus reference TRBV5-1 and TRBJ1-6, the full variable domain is KAGVTQTPRYLIKTRGQQVTLSCSPISGHRSVSWYQQTPGQGLQFLFEYFSETQRNKGNFPGRFSGRQFSNSRSEMNVSTLELGDSALYLCASSFNTGGSESLHFGNGTRLTVT.

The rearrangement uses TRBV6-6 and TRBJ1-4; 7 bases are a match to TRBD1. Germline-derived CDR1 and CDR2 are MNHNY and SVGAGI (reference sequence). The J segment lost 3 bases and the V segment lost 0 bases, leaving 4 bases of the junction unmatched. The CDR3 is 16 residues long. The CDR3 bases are TGTGCCAGCAGTTACTCGACCAGGGGGGCTAATGAAAAACTGTTTTTT. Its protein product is CASSYSTRGANEKLFF.

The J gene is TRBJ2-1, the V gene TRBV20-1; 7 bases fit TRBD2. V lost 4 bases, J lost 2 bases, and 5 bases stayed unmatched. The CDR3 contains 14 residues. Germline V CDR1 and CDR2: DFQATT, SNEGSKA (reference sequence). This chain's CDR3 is CSATPSGPYNEQFF. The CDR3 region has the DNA TGCAGTGCTACTCCTAGCGGTCCCTACAATGAGCAGTTCTTC.

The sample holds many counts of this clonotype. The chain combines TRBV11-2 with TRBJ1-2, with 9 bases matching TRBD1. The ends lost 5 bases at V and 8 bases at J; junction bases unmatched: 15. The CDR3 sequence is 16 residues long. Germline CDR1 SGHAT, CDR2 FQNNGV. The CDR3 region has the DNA TGTGCCAGCAGCCAGGCCGGACAGGGGAGAGTACGCGGCTACACCTTC. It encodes CASSQAGQGRVRGYTF.

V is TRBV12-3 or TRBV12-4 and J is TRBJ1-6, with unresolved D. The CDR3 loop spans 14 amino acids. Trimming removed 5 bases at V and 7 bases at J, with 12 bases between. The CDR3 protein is CASSPSGGNSPLHF. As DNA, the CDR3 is TGTGCCAGCAGTCCGTCTGGTGGGAATTCACCCCTCCACTTT.

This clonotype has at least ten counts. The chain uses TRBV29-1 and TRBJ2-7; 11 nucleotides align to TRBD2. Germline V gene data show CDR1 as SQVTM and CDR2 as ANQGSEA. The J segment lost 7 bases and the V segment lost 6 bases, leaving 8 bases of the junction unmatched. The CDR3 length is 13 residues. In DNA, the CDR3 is TGCAGCGTCCTCACTAGCGGGAGTGAAGAGCAGTACTTC. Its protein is CSVLTSGSEEQYF.

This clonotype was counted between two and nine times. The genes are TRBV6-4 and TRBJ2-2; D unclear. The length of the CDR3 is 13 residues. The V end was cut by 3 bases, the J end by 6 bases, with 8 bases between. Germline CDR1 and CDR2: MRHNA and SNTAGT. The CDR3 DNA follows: TGTGCCAGCAGTGATCAGGATCCCGGGGAGCTGTTTTTT. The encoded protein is CASSDQDPGELFF.

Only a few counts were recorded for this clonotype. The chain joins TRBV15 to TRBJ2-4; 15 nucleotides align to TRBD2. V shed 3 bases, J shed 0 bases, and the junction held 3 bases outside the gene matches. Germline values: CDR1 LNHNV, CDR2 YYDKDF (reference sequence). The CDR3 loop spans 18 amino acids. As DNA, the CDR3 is TGTGCCACCAGCAGGGGGACTAGCGGGAGGCTAGCCAAAAACATTCAGTACTTC. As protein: CATSRGTSGRLAKNIQYF.

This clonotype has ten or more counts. The CDR3 region has the DNA TGCAGTGCTACCCTGGGTGTGACCCAGTACTTC. Protein: CSATLGVTQYF. The chain recombines TRBV20-1 with TRBJ2-5, with no clear D. The CDR3 is 11 residues long. Germline V gives CDR1 DFQATT, CDR2 SNEGSKA (reference sequence). V was clipped by 4 bases and J by 7 bases, with 10 bases between them.

CDR3 residues: CASRQTRTDTQYF. CDR3 nucleotides: TGTGCCAGCAGACAGACGCGCACAGATACGCAGTATTTT. This chain links TRBV27 with TRBJ2-3; D ambiguous. V was cut by 6 bases and J by 1 base, with 8 bases left in between. CDR1 and CDR2 (germline): MNHEY, SMNVEV (reference sequence). The CDR3 length is 13 residues.

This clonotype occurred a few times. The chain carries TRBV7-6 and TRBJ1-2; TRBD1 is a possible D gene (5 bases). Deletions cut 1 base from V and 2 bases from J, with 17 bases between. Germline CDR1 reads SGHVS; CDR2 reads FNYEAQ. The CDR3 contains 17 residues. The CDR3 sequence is CASSLGVWRQPNYGYTF. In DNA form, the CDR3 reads TGTGCCAGCAGCTTAGGGGTTTGGAGACAGCCGAACTATGGCTACACCTTC.

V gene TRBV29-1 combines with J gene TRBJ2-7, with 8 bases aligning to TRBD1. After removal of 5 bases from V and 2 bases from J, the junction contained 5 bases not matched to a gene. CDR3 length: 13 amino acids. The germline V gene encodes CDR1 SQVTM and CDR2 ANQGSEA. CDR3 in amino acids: CSVLGQETYEQYF. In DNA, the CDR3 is TGCAGCGTTCTGGGACAGGAGACCTACGAGCAGTACTTC.